This TCR beta chain comes out of a study of blood T cell repertoires in COVID-19. Overall study context: Both acute and convalescent COVID-19 samples were obtained from the United States, Italy and Spain.

Clones were read by immunoSEQ multiplex PCR, and TCRdb kept only the in-frame ones, dropping some. Of roughly 150,000 clones in the sample, roughly 87% were seen once. The V gene lost 0 bases and the J gene lost 2 bases, with 7 bases spanning the gap. CDR1 MNHEY and CDR2 SVGAGI come from the germline V gene. This CDR3 spans 14 amino acids. The chain joins TRBV6-5 to TRBJ1-1; D not resolved. This sequence was found in a human donor in a cohort sampled during active COVID-19. Sequencing used peripheral blood. The CDR3 here is CASSYSIHNTEAFF. The CDR3 DNA follows: TGTGCCAGCAGTTACTCGATACACAACACTGAAGCTTTCTTT.